These T cell receptor beta chains were read from a single sample in a study of CD8+CD57+ T cells in acquired aplastic anemia. TCRdb re-called the reads with MiXCR, one entry per CDR3 protein. The sample has hundreds of thousands of distinct CDR3 sequences, around 60% seen once; the top ten hold approximately 8.2%. Sequenced: sorted CD4+, CD8+, or CD8+CD57+ T cells (not recorded which) from PBMCs. The receptors here all came from a human donor with severe aplastic anemia or a healthy control (not recorded which). The conserved cysteine and the conserved F or W are not part of the CDR3 here.

TRBJ1-1	TRBV7-8	ASSSPVGENTEAF
TRBJ1-4	TRBV25-1	ASSRMGTLTGELF
TRBJ1-5	TRBV10-3	AISRTGGNQPQH
TRBJ2-5	TRBV29-1	SVQRGDPQETQY
TRBJ1-6	TRBV5-1	ASSLGLMGHNLPLH
TRBJ1-2	TRBV20-1	SARDYRDYGYT
TRBJ2-7	TRBV20-1	SARDVGQGAYEQY
TRBJ2-7	TRBV7-9	ASSFSGDSSYEQY
TRBJ2-5	TRBV7-9	ASSLLAERTQETQY
TRBJ2-5	TRBV7-9	ASSSTSWGQVETQY
TRBJ1-2	TRBV18	ASSPAQGNYGCT
TRBJ1-1	TRBV2	ASSYTGGGTEAF
TRBJ1-2	TRBV29-1	SAGPNWSGVGGYT
TRBJ2-6	TRBV10-3	AISEKQGANVLT
TRBJ2-3	TRBV20-1	SAPKAGLGTDTQY
TRBJ2-7	TRBV11-2	ASRKLQGAYEQY
TRBJ2-2	TRBV4-2	ASSQEIGAVGELF
TRBJ2-6	TRBV19	ASSIIAAGANVLT
TRBJ2-1	TRBV2	ASSTTGTGGSRQF
TRBJ1-6	TRBV5-1	ASSSKNNSPLH
TRBJ2-1	TRBV20-1	SARGLAGTSSYNEQF
TRBJ1-2	TRBV5-6	ASSLTPGRERAHGYT
TRBJ1-1	TRBV7-2	ASSLSGDTEAF
TRBJ1-6	TRBV20-1	SAGTGGDSPLH
TRBJ2-1	TRBV20-1	SASNTGLAHNEQF
TRBJ2-3	TRBV11-2	ASSVTTTDTQY
TRBJ2-2	TRBV7-2	ASSATGTRNTGELF
TRBJ2-3	TRBV9	ASSEGGFTDTQY
TRBJ1-5	TRBV19	ASSTGDQKPQH
TRBJ2-1	TRBV20-1	SARVDQRGAGNEQF
TRBJ1-1	TRBV11-2	ASSFTLESFGEAF
TRBJ2-1	TRBV14	ASSSRGTIPYNEQF
TRBJ2-1	TRBV4-3	ASSPFRAGGSYNEQF
TRBJ2-3	TRBV12-3/TRBV12-4	ASLRVGTAETDTQS
TRBJ2-7	TRBV5-1	ASSFTGTFDEQY
TRBJ2-7	TRBV6-1	ASSETAYRDGGLYEQY
TRBJ2-3	TRBV4-3	ASSQDAGLAQY
TRBJ2-1	TRBV5-1	ASSITSGSSYNEQF
TRBJ2-5	TRBV10-3	ASSDSRSLQETQY
TRBJ1-1	TRBV20-1	SARGQGYEAF
TRBJ2-7	TRBV20-1	SARSLAGAGGYEQY